This T cell receptor beta chain was profiled in a study of blood T cell repertoires in COVID-19. The method was immunoSEQ multiplex PCR; TCRdb's version includes in-frame clones alone and lacks a portion of them. Of over 70,000 clones in the sample, more than 75% were seen once. Only a few counts were recorded for this clone. The sequenced sample consisted of peripheral blood. This TCR was recovered from a man between 60 and 70 years old with acute or convalescent COVID-19.

The CDR3 DNA reads TGTGCCAGCAGCTTGACAGGAGACACCGGGGAGCTGTTTTTT. Residues: CASSLTGDTGELFF. V gene TRBV5-6 combines with J gene TRBJ2-2, with a tentative D call TRBD1 (5 bases). Germline V lookup: CDR1 SGHDT, CDR2 YYEEEE. This CDR3 has 14 residues. The ends were cut back, 1 base at V and 3 bases at J, with 7 bases in the middle.